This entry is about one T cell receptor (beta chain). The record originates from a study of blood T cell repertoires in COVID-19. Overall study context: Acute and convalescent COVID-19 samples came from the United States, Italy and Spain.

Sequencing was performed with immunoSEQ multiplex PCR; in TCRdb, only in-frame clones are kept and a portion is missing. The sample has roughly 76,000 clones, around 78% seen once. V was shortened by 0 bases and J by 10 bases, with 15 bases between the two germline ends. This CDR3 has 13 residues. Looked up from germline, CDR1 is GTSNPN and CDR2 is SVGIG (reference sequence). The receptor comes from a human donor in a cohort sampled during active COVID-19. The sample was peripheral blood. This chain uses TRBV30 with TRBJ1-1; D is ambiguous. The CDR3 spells CAWSVRSGGLAFF. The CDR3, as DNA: TGTGCCTGGAGTGTTCGATCCGGAGGCTTAGCTTTCTTT.